The sequence of this T cell receptor beta chain was determined in a study of T cell repertoires in cytomegalovirus infection (dated by TCRdb to between 2017 and 2020). For the wider study: Peptide stimulations targeted recently identified HLA-C-restricted CMV epitopes, whose presentation resists viral immunomodulation, together with well-studied HLA-B-restricted epitopes. Donor HLA type was relevant to the analysis, as public TCR beta signatures indicated carriage of CMV infection together with the matching HLA type. Overall results and qualifications from the work: The ex vivo response was dominated by HLA-C-restricted CMV-specific TCR beta clonotypes, and the single most frequent clonotype in two of eight donors was supplied by these HLA-C-restricted clonotypes. Cumulative frequency of public TCR beta family members discriminated carriers of CMV infection plus the relevant HLA type in this cohort and an independent 352-donor cohort.

Trimming takes 4 bases from V and 0 bases from J, and the germline ends sit 13 bases apart. The CDR3 has 17 amino acids, counting the end cysteine and phenylalanine. Solely the CDR3 DNA is kept, with 51 bases framed from the first base. The germline V gene encodes CDR1 MNHEY and CDR2 SVGAGI. Reads for this sample came from an Illumina HiSeq 1500. Through fastp at Q25 and MiXCR, TCRdb rebuilt clones from the public reads, retaining in-frame beta chains. Identical CDR3 protein sequences are pooled into one entry, listed with their most common genes and DNA. Across this sample there are 830,000 or so distinct CDR3 sequences, with around a third seen only once. Jointly, the top ten make up around 11% of the sample. As for this clonotype: It has no known antigen specificity. It has no much larger one-base neighbor in the sample; base qualities were not kept.

The treatment or condition label, read with the paper, signifies: in vitro stimulation with specific CMV peptide epitopes to enrich CMV-specific T cells. This TCR came from a human donor in good health (CMV status not recorded). Some clones in this sample may be carry-over from other donors' samples. Rearrangement joined TRBV6-5 to TRBJ2-6; the D gene lacks a confident call. The sequences come from cultured CD8+ T cells from PBMCs, collected from culture after CMV antigen stimulation. This receptor carries the CDR3 CASSWDRALSGANVLTF. The bases read TGTGCCAGCAGTTGGGATAGGGCCCTCTCTGGGGCCAACGTCCTGACTTTC.